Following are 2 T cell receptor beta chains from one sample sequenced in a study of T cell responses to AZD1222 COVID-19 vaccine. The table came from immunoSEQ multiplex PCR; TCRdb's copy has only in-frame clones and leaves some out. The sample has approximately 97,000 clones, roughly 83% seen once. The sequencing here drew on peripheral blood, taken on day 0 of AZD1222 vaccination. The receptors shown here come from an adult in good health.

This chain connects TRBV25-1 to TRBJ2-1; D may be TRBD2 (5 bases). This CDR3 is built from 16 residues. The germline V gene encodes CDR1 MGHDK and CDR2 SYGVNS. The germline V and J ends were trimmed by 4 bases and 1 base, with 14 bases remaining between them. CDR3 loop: CASSGETPYSYNEQFF. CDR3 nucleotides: TGTGCCAGCAGTGGGGAGACACCCTATTCCTACAATGAGCAGTTCTTC.

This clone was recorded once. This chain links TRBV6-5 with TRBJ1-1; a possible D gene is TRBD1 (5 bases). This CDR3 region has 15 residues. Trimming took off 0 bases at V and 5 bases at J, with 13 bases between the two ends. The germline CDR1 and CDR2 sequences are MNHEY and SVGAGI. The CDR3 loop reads CASSYSKGARTEAFF. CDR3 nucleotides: TGTGCCAGCAGTTACTCGAAAGGGGCGCGGACTGAAGCTTTCTTT.